The 2 T cell receptor beta chains below all came from one sample that was sequenced in a study of cytomegalovirus exposure and HLA in healthy donors. It was with 60 Vbeta and 13 Jbeta primers that the PCR ran. Using immunoSEQ multiplex PCR, the repertoire was profiled, and TCRdb retains in-frame clones only, with some absent. Of around 32,000 clones listed, less than 55% are singletons. Material: PBMCs. The receptor source for this set is a woman in her fifties or sixties in good health and CMV-seronegative.

V usage is TRBV6-4 and J usage is TRBJ2-3; possible D gene TRBD2, 5 bases. The CDR3 has 13 amino acids. Germline V gene sequence: CDR1 MRHNA, CDR2 SNTAGT. Trimming pared 8 bases from V and 2 bases from J, leaving 11 bases between. CDR3 amino acids: CASGTGNTDTQYF. In nucleotides, the CDR3 is TGTGCCAGCGGAACGGGAAACACAGATACGCAGTATTTT.

The chain recombines TRBV6-5 with TRBJ2-5, with D uncertain. Between the trimmed V and J ends, which lost 2 bases and 2 bases, there was a span of 9 bases. The CDR3 sequence is 14 residues long. Germline CDR1 MNHEY, CDR2 SVGAGI. CDR3 sequence reads: CASSYMAAQETQYF. The CDR3 bases are TGTGCCAGCAGTTACATGGCGGCACAAGAGACCCAGTACTTC.